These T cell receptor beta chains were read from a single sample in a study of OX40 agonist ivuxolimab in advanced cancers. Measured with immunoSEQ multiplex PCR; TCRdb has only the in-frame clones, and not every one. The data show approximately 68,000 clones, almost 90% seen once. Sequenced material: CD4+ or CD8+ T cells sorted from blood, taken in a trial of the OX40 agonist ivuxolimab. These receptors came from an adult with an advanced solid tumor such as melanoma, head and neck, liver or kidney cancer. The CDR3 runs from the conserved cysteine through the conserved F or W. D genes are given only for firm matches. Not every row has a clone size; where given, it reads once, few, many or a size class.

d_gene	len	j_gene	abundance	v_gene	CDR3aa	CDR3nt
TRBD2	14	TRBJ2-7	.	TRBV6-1	CASSSGGSDYEQYF	TGTGCCAGCAGTTCTGGCGGGAGTGACTACGAGCAGTACTTC
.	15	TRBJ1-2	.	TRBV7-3	CASSQDLSSQYGYTF	TGTGCCAGCAGCCAAGACCTTTCTAGCCAGTATGGCTACACCTTC
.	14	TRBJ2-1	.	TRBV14	CASSLSGVYNEQFF	TGTGCCAGCAGCCTGAGCGGAGTTTACAATGAGCAGTTCTTC
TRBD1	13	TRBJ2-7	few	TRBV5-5	CASSLTGAYEQYF	TGTGCCAGCAGCTTAACAGGGGCCTACGAGCAGTACTTC
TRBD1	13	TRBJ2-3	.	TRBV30	CAWSGGGAVTQYF	TGTGCCTGGAGTGGAGGGGGCGCGGTTACGCAGTATTTT
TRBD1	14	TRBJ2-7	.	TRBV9	CASSVGGQGYEQYF	TGTGCCAGCAGCGTAGGGGGACAGGGTTACGAGCAGTACTTC
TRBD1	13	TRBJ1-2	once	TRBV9	CASARGPNYGYTF	TGTGCCAGTGCCAGGGGGCCTAACTATGGCTACACCTTC
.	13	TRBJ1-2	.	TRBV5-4	CASRSGVNYGYTF	TGTGCCAGCAGATCGGGGGTTAACTATGGCTACACCTTC
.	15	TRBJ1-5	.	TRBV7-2	CASSLSGSSNQPQHF	TGTGCCAGCAGCTTATCCGGAAGTAGCAATCAGCCCCAGCATTTT
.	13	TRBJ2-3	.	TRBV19	CASSVSRGDTQYF	TGTGCCAGTAGTGTCTCCCGGGGTGATACGCAGTATTTT
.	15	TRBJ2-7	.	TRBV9	CASSVPGRGISEQYF	TGTGCCAGCAGCGTCCCGGGACGAGGGATATCCGAGCAGTACTTC
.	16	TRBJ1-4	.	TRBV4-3	CASSQEGRWSNEKLFF	TGCGCCAGCAGCCAAGAAGGTCGCTGGTCTAATGAAAAACTGTTTTTT
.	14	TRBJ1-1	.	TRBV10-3	CAISESGVGTEAFF	TGTGCCATCAGTGAGTCAGGGGTGGGCACTGAAGCTTTCTTT
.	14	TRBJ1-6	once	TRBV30	CAWSGGGFGSPLHF	TGTGCCTGGAGTGGGGGGGGGTTCGGCTCACCCCTCCACTTT
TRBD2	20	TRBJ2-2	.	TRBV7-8	CASSLVIIPGLAGDTGELFF	TGTGCCAGCAGCTTAGTAATTATTCCGGGACTAGCGGGAGACACCGGGGAGCTGTTTTTT
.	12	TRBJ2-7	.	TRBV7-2	CASTVGAAEQYF	TGTGCCAGCACCGTTGGGGCGGCCGAGCAGTACTTC
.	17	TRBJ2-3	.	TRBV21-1	CASPLEGGGAVTDTQYF	TGTGCCAGCCCCCTAGAGGGCGGGGGGGCGGTCACAGATACGCAGTATTTT
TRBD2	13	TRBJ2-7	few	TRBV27	CASSPGLVSEQYF	TGTGCCAGCAGCCCCGGACTAGTATCCGAGCAGTACTTC